The clone carrying this T cell receptor (beta chain) was recorded a few times. The target antigen is unknown. The PCR contained 60 Vbeta and 13 Jbeta primers. Only in-frame clones appear in the TCRdb table, and some are missing; sequencing was by immunoSEQ multiplex PCR. The sample shows 100,000 to 150,000 clones, about 81% of them seen only once. The data stem from a study of cytomegalovirus exposure and HLA in healthy donors. Findings of the study overall: A few V segments could not be told apart, such as TRBV6-2 and TRBV6-3, and were left out. Fewer N-insertions (relative to the approximately 700-donor mean) were reportedly seen in an Asian-associated ancestry cluster in a later analysis. Cytomegalovirus association was listed for under 200 TCR beta chains.

With 4 bases removed from V and 8 bases from J, the gap between germline ends came to 27 bases. CDR3 length equals 17 residues. Germline CDR1 and CDR2: SGHDT and YYEEEE. This sequence originates from a man aged 40-49 years in good health and CMV-seronegative. The specimen sequenced was PBMCs. This chain joins TRBV5-6 and TRBJ1-2, with D possibly being TRBD1 (5 bases). The CDR3 DNA follows: TGTGCCAGCAGCACTAGGGCCCTGGTATCGGGGGGGTTCGGCTACACCTTC. Amino acids: CASSTRALVSGGFGYTF.